The 25 T cell receptor beta chains presented below share a single source sample, sequenced in a study of TET2 disruption in CD19-targeted CAR T cells (dated by TCRdb to between 2018 and 2020). Interpreted using the paper, the treatment or condition label stands for: autologous CTL019 cells: CD19 CAR with 4-1BB and CD3 zeta domains. Receptor libraries were prepared by the immunoSEQ multiplex PCR assay. This immuneACCESS table, as held by TCRdb, lists in-frame sequences with V and J called but not all clones. Of the missing ones, under half trace to an unresolved V gene in checked studies; the others have no known cause. This sample's table contains tens of thousands of clones. The ten top clones hold roughly 1.9% of the sample. These receptors' targets are unknown. The material sequenced was CD8- CAR+ T cells sorted from cultured blood T cells, taken for CD19 CAR T cell therapy. The cell subset or site label corresponds to: CD8-negative CAR-positive T cells from the infusion product. The source of these receptors is a man between 65 and 85 years old with chronic lymphocytic leukemia.

In regard to this clone: With the read ending 3 residues before the CDR3 end, the germline J gene is used to fill in that end. This chain uses TRBV12-3 or TRBV12-4 with TRBJ1-2; perhaps TRBD1 as D (5 bases). V was clipped by 6 bases and J by 0 bases, with 11 bases between them. The CDR3 has 14 amino acids. The sequenced part of the CDR3 DNA is TGTGCCAGCAGGGGGCAGTTTACTAACTATGGC. Translation: CASRGQFTNYG. The CDR3 as a whole reads CASRGQFTNYGYTF.

With regard to this clone: The observed sequence ends 3 residues before the CDR3 terminus, with the missing tail filled in from the germline J gene. Other DNA sequences in this specimen translate into the identical CDR3. The rearrangement joins TRBV20-1 to TRBJ1-2, with 9 positions matching TRBD1. Germline-derived CDR1 and CDR2 are DFQATT and SNEGSKA (reference sequence). This CDR3 region has 14 residues. J was trimmed by 4 bases and V by 0 bases; bases with no gene match: 3. CDR3 region: CSARDWDRAYGYTF. The sequenced part of the CDR3 DNA is TGCAGTGCTAGAGATTGGGACAGGGCCTATGGC.

The CDR3 loop reads CASRPDRSSYNEQFF. The sequenced part of the CDR3 DNA is TGTGCCAGCAGGCCGGACAGGAGCTCCTACAATGAG. J is TRBJ2-1 and V is TRBV11-1, with 7 bases fitting TRBD1. The CDR3 end is not reached by the read, which stops 3 residues before it; the germline J gene fills it in. Unmatched junction bases numbered 5, after V lost 6 bases and J lost 0 bases. In germline, CDR1 is SGHAT, CDR2 FQDESV (reference sequence). The CDR3 runs 15 residues. Looking up the rest from reference TRBV11-1 and TRBJ2-1 gives the full variable domain: EAEVAQSPRYKITEKSQAVAFWCDPISGHATLYWYRQILGQGPELLVQFQDESVVDDSQLPKDRFSAERLKGVDSTLKIQPAELGDSAMYLCASRPDRSSYNEQFFGPGTRLTVL.

Details on this clone: The read gets to within 3 residues of the CDR3 end, and the germline J gene fills in the rest. The chain has TRBV5-1 and TRBJ2-3; 7 bases are shared with TRBD1. CDR1 and CDR2 (germline): SGHRS, YFSETQ. CDR3 length: 15 amino acids. With 4 bases clipped from V and 4 bases from J, the junction kept 9 bases outside the gene matches. CDR3 protein: CASSPTGARADTQYF. The covered CDR3 bases are TGCGCCAGCAGCCCCACAGGGGCTAGGGCAGATACG.

Remarks on this clone: The junction and the germline gene differ at one end; a read error may be behind it. The read is 3 residues too short to cover the CDR3 end, so that end is filled in from the germline J gene. The same CDR3 also results from other DNA sequences found in this sample. The chain joins TRBV5-1 to TRBJ1-3; no reliable D call. The V gene's germline CDR1 is SGHRS and CDR2 YFSETQ. This CDR3 spans 14 amino acids. CDR3 amino acids: CASSPRTDGNTIYF. The sequenced part of the CDR3 DNA is TGCGCCAGCAGCCCCCGGACTGACGGAAACACT.

Note on this clone: At one of its ends the junction is not consistent with the germline gene, which may arise from a read error. The CDR3 is cut off 3 residues early in the read; its end comes from the germline J gene. The chain links TRBV7-6 to TRBJ1-3, with a tentative D call TRBD1 (5 bases). CDR3 length: 16 amino acids. Germline V gene sequence: CDR1 SGHVS, CDR2 FNYEAQ. CDR3 region: CASSLGGQASGNTIYF. The part of the CDR3 DNA that was read is TGTGCCAGCAGCTTAGGGGGCCAGGCCTCTGGAAACACT.

A word on this clone: The read is 3 residues too short to cover the CDR3 end, so that end is filled in from the germline J gene. The V gene is TRBV19, the J gene TRBJ2-5; 8 nucleotides line up with TRBD1. Germline V gene lookup returns CDR1 LNHDA and CDR2 SQIVND (reference sequence). The CDR3 sequence is 16 residues long. Unmatched junction bases numbered 8, after V lost 4 bases and J lost 1 base. The CDR3 DNA, read in part, is TGTGCCAGTAGTAGGACAGGGACAACGGCCCAAGAGACC. Protein product: CASSRTGTTAQET. The complete CDR3 protein is CASSRTGTTAQETQYF.

About this clone itself: The read ends 3 residues before the CDR3 terminus; that terminus is restored from the germline J gene. The gene calls are TRBV20-1 and TRBJ2-2, with 10 bases that match TRBD1. The CDR3 runs 14 residues. Germline CDR1 is DFQATT and CDR2 is SNEGSKA (reference sequence). The sequenced part of the CDR3 DNA is TGCAGTGCGACCGACAGGGGGCTAGGAGAAAAG. Translation gives CSATDRGLGEK. The whole CDR3 reads CSATDRGLGEKLFF.

Turning to this clone: Coverage ceases 3 residues before the CDR3 finishes, and the germline J gene fills in the end. The rearrangement uses TRBV7-8 and TRBJ2-7, with 7 bases lining up with TRBD1. The germline V gene encodes CDR1 SGHVS and CDR2 FQNEAQ. V was clipped by 0 bases and J by 5 bases; unmatched bases: 4. The CDR3 covers 14 residues. The CDR3 loop is CASSLATGINEQYF. The part of the CDR3 DNA that was read is TGTGCCAGCAGCTTAGCGACAGGGATCAACGAG.

Notes on this clone: The read halts 3 residues ahead of the CDR3 end, with the missing end drawn from the germline J gene. The chain joins TRBV5-6 to TRBJ2-4, with 9 bases that match TRBD1. This CDR3 contains 14 residues. Germline V CDR1 and CDR2: SGHDT, YYEEEE. The covered CDR3 bases are TGTGCCAGCAGCTCCGACAGGGGGGATCAGCCT. Protein: CASSSDRGDQP. The whole CDR3 is CASSSDRGDQPQYF.

With regard to this clone: A read error may account for a junction end that differs from germline. The CDR3 extends 3 residues past the end of the read, so its final part is completed from the germline J gene. The same CDR3 also results from other DNA sequences found in this sample. The chain joins TRBV20-1 to TRBJ1-2; 7 bases line up with TRBD1. CDR1 DFQATT and CDR2 SNEGSKA come from the germline V gene (reference sequence). This CDR3 has 12 residues. The part of the CDR3 DNA that was read is TGCAGTGCCAAGACAGGGAACTATGGT. It specifies CSAKTGNYG. The whole CDR3 protein is CSAKTGNYGYTF.

With respect to this clone: The read terminates 3 residues before the CDR3 end, so the remaining end is supplied by the germline J gene. The rearrangement joins TRBV19 to TRBJ1-1; tentative D call: TRBD1 (5 bases). The CDR3 has 14 amino acids. The germline CDR1 and CDR2 sequences are LNHDA and SQIVND (reference sequence). CDR3 DNA (partial): TGTGCCAGTAGTAGGGCGGGGGAGTCCTACGAG. Its translation is CASSRAGESYE. The CDR3 in full is CASSRAGESYEAFF.

In the case of this clone: The read stops 3 residues short of the end of the CDR3; the missing end is completed from the germline J gene. The chain joins TRBV27 to TRBJ2-6; D remains ambiguous. The V gene's germline CDR1 is MNHEY and CDR2 SMNVEV (reference sequence). This CDR3 spans 15 amino acids. V shed 4 bases and J shed 0 bases, with 7 bases lying between them. The CDR3 protein is CASSSRGSGANVLTF. The sequenced CDR3 bases are TGTGCCAGCAGTTCACGAGGCTCTGGGGCCAACGTC.

Notes on this clone: The missing CDR3 end, 3 residues past where the read stops, is filled in from the germline J gene. This chain uses TRBV27 with TRBJ1-1, with a possible D match to TRBD1 (5 bases). The germline CDR1 and CDR2 sequences are MNHEY and SMNVEV (reference sequence). Trimming removed 4 bases from V and 6 bases from J, with 18 bases in between. CDR3 length: 15 amino acids. The CDR3 bases that were read are TGTGCCAGCAGTTCCCCCCATAGGGGCGGCTCTGAA. Translated: CASSSPHRGGSE. The whole CDR3 is CASSSPHRGGSEAFF.

As regards this clone: The read ends 3 residues early relative to the CDR3; the germline J gene fills the gap. The chain employs TRBV28 and TRBJ2-7, with TRBD1 as a possible D gene (6 bases). Germline CDR1 is MDHEN and CDR2 is SYDVKM. Trimming removed 6 bases from V and 3 bases from J, with 21 bases in between. This CDR3 spans 16 amino acids. The covered CDR3 bases are TGTGCCAGCAGCCTGACCGGGACAAGAAGTATCTACGAG. Translation: CASSLTGTRSIYE. The CDR3, in full, reads CASSLTGTRSIYEQYF.

As to this clone: The read terminates 3 residues before the CDR3 end, so the remaining end is supplied by the germline J gene. V and J are TRBV29-1 and TRBJ1-2, with D maybe TRBD1 (6 bases). The CDR3 extends over 13 amino acids. Germline V CDR1 and CDR2: SQVTM, ANQGSEA. The CDR3 spells CSVVGRGGGDYTF. CDR3 DNA (partial): TGCAGCGTTGTCGGCCGGGGGGGCGGCGAC.

About this clone: The missing CDR3 end, 3 residues past where the read stops, is filled in from the germline J gene. The chain couples TRBV18 to TRBJ2-1; a possible D gene is TRBD1 (6 bases). Germline V CDR1 and CDR2: KGHSH, LQKENI. The V and J ends lost 3 bases and 3 bases respectively, with 6 bases between them. The CDR3 contains 13 residues. CDR3: CASSPDSYNEQFF. Incomplete CDR3 DNA: TGTGCCAGCTCACCGGACAGCTACAATGAG.

Concerning this clone: The read falls 3 residues short of the CDR3 end, and the missing part is taken from the germline J gene. The J gene is TRBJ2-3, the V gene TRBV18, with a possible D match to TRBD1 (5 bases). The CDR3 has 15 residues. The germline gives CDR1 KGHSH, CDR2 LQKENI. The part of the CDR3 DNA that was read is TGTGCCAGCTCACCACGGTCTGAACAGGCCATTGCG. Its translation: CASSPRSEQAIA. The entire CDR3 sequence reads CASSPRSEQAIAQYF.

A note on this clone: Read coverage stops 3 residues before the CDR3 terminus; the germline J gene supplies the remainder. The chain combines TRBV29-1 with TRBJ1-2; D perhaps matches TRBD1 (5 bases). Germline CDR1 reads SQVTM; CDR2 reads ANQGSEA. This CDR3 contains 14 residues. The V gene lost 0 bases and the J gene lost 0 bases, with 8 bases spanning the gap. CDR3: CSVEEGPANYGYTF. CDR3 bases read: TGCAGCGTTGAAGAGGGGCCAGCTAACTATGGC.

Turning to this clone: At one end the junction does not follow the germline gene, possibly because of a read error. The observed sequence ends 3 residues before the CDR3 terminus, with the missing tail filled in from the germline J gene. The sample has other DNA sequences that encode this CDR3 too. The chain has TRBV19 and TRBJ1-6; 7 bases are shared with TRBD1. Looked up from germline, CDR1 is LNHDA and CDR2 is SQIVND (reference sequence). This CDR3 comprises 15 residues. The CDR3 loop is CASSIQGSYNSPLHF. CDR3 DNA (partial): TGTGCCAGCAGTATACAGGGGTCCTATAATTCACCC.

A word on this clone: The CDR3 end is not reached by the read, which stops 3 residues before it; the germline J gene fills it in. The V gene is TRBV28, the J gene TRBJ2-7, with 13 bases lining up with TRBD2. Trimming removed 5 bases from V and 2 bases from J; junction bases left unmatched: 6. Germline-derived CDR1 and CDR2 are MDHEN and SYDVKM. The CDR3 is made up of 16 amino acids. The CDR3 sequence is CASSPGGTSGTYEQYF. The CDR3 bases that were read are TGTGCCAGCAGTCCCGGTGGGACTAGCGGGACCTACGAG.

As concerns this clone: The read halts 3 residues ahead of the CDR3 end, with the missing end drawn from the germline J gene. The V call is TRBV7-6, the J call TRBJ1-1; TRBD1 might be the D (6 bases). The germline CDR1 and CDR2 sequences are SGHVS and FNYEAQ. CDR3 size: 14 residues. V was pared by 5 bases and J by 3 bases, with 13 bases between. CDR3 region: CASSPAHRDTEAFF. The CDR3 bases that were read are TGTGCCAGCAGCCCCGCCCACAGGGACACTGAA.

In regard to this clone: The sequenced fragment ends 3 residues before the CDR3 boundary, so the rest is inferred from the germline J gene. J is TRBJ2-7 and V is TRBV7-2; D is unresolved. Trimming took 5 bases from V and 0 from J, leaving 14 bases between them. The CDR3 runs 15 residues. Germline V gene sequence: CDR1 SGHTA, CDR2 FQGNSA. The CDR3 sequence: CASSPPRPSSYEQYF. CDR3 DNA (partial): TGTGCCAGCAGCCCCCCCCGGCCTAGCTCCTACGAG.

In regard to this clone: The CDR3 extends 3 residues past the end of the read, so its final part is completed from the germline J gene. The rearrangement uses TRBV30 and TRBJ2-2; D is uncertain. The CDR3 spans 15 residues. V lost 0 bases, J lost 4 bases, and 12 bases lay in between. From germline, CDR1 is GTSNPN and CDR2 SVGIG (reference sequence). CDR3: CAWSVPVRLTGELFF. The sequenced CDR3 bases are TGTGCCTGGAGTGTACCAGTCAGACTCACCGGGGAG. The full variable domain, in which reference TRBV30 and TRBJ2-2 provide the parts outside the CDR3, is SQTIHQWPATLVQPVGSPLSLECTVEGTSNPNLYWYRQAAGRGLQLLFYSVGIGQISSEVPQNLSASRPQDRQFILSSKKLLLSDSGFYLCAWSVPVRLTGELFFGEGSRLTVL.

A note on this clone: The read stops 3 residues short of the end of the CDR3; the missing end is completed from the germline J gene. The J gene is TRBJ2-3, the V gene TRBV2; D remains ambiguous. Trimming took 1 base from V and 7 from J, leaving 12 bases between them. CDR3 length: 14 amino acids. Germline CDR1 is SNHLY and CDR2 is FYNNEI. CDR3 amino acids: CASSEGVAPYTQYF. The DNA read from the CDR3 is TGTGCCAGCAGTGAAGGAGTAGCTCCGTATACG.